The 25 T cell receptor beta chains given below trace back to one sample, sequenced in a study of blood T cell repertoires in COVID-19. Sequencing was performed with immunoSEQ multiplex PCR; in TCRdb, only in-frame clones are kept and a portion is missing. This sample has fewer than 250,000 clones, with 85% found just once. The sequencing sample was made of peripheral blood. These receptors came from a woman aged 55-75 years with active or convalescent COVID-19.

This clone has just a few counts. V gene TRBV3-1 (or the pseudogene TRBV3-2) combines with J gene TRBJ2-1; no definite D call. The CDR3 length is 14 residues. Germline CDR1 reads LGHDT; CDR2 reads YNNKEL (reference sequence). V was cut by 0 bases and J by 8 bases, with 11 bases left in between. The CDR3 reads CASSQDSWAHEQFF. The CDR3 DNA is TGTGCCAGCAGCCAAGACTCCTGGGCCCATGAGCAGTTCTTC.

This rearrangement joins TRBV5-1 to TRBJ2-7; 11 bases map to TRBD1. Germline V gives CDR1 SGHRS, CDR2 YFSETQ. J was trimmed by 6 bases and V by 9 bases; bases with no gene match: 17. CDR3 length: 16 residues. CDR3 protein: CANTGTGGLDSLEQYV. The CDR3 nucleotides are TGCGCCAACACCGGGACAGGGGGTCTAGACTCCCTCGAGCAGTACGTC.

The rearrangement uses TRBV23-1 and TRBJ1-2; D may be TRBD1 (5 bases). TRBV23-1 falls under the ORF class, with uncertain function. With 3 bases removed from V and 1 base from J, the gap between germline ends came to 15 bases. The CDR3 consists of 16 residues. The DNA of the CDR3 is TGCGCCAGCAGTCATCGCGGGGCCGATCGTAACTATGGCTACACCTTC. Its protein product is CASSHRGADRNYGYTF.

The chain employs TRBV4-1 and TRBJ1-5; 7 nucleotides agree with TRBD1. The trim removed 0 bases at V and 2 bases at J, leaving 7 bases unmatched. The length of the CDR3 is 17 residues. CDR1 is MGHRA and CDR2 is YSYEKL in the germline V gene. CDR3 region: CASSQDPGQVGNQPQHF. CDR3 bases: TGCGCCAGCAGCCAAGACCCCGGACAGGTAGGCAATCAGCCCCAGCATTTT.

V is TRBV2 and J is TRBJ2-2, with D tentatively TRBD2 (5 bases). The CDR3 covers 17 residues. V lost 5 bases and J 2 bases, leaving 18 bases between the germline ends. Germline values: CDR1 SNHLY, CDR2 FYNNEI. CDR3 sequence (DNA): TGTGCCAGCAGTTCCTCCAGCGGTTTGTTAAACACCGGGGAGCTGTTTTTT. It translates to CASSSSSGLLNTGELFF.

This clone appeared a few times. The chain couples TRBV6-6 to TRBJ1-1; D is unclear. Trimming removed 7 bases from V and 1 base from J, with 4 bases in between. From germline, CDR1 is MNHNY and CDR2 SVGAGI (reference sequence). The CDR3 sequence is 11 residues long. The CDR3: CASTGNTEAFF. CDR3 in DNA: TGTGCCAGCACCGGGAACACTGAAGCTTTCTTT.

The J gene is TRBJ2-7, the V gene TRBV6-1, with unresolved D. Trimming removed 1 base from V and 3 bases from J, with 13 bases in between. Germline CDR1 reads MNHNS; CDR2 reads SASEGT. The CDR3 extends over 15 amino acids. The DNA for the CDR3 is TGTGCCAGCAGTGAAGGTCTGTTAGAGTACTACGAGCAGTACGTC. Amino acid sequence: CASSEGLLEYYEQYV.

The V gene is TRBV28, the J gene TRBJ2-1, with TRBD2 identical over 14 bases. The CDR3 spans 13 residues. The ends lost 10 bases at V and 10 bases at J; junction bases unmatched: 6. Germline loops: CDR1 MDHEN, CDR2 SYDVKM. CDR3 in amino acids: CATRTSGGKEQFF. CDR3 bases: TGTGCCACCCGGACTAGCGGGGGGAAAGAGCAGTTCTTC.

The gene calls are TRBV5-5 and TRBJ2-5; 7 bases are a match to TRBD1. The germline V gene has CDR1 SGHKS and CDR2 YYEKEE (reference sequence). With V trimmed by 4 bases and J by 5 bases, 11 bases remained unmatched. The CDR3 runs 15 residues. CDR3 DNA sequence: TGTGCCAGCAGCCGACGACAGGGTCAAGGGGAGACCCAGTACTTC. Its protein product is CASSRRQGQGETQYF.

The CDR3 region is CASSYGREAFF. CDR3 nucleotides: TGTGCCAGCAGTTACGGCAGGGAAGCTTTCTTT. The chain carries TRBV6-5 and TRBJ1-1; D call uncertain. CDR1 and CDR2 (germline): MNHEY, SVGAGI. Trimming took 2 bases from V and 8 from J, leaving 6 bases between them. The CDR3 has 11 residues.

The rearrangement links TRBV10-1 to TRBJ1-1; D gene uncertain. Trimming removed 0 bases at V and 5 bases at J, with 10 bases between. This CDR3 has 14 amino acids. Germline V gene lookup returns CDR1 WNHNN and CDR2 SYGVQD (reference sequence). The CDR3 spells CASSESIAGTEAFF. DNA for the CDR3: TGCGCCAGCAGTGAGTCGATTGCGGGTACTGAAGCTTTCTTT.

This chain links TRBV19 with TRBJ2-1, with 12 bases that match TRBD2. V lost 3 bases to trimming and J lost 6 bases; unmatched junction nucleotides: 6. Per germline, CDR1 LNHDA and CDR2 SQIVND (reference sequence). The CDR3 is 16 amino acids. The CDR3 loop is CASSMVPSGRANEQFF. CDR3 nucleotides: TGTGCCAGTAGTATGGTGCCTAGCGGGAGGGCCAATGAGCAGTTCTTC.

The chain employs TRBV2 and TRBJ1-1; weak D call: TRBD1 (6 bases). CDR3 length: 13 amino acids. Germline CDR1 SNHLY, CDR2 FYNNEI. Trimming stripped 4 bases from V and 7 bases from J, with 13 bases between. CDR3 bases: TGTGCCAGCAGTGTACAGGGTTGGGATGAAGCTTTCTTT. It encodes CASSVQGWDEAFF. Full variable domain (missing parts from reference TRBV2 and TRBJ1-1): EPEVTQTPSHQVTQMGQEVILRCVPISNHLYFYWYRQILGQKVEFLVSFYNNEISEKSEIFDDQFSVERPDGSNFTLKIRSTKLEDSAMYFCASSVQGWDEAFFGQGTRLTVV.

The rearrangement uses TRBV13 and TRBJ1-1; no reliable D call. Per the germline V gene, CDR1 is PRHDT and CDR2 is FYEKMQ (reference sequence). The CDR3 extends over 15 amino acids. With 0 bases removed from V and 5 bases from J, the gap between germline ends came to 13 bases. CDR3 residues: CASSLGSQGRTEAFF. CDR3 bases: TGTGCCAGCAGCTTAGGCAGTCAAGGGAGGACTGAAGCTTTCTTT.

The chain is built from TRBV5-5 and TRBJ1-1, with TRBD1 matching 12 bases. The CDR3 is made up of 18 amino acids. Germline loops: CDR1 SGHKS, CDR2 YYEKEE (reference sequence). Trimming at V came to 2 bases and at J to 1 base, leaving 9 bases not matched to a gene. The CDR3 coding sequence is TGTGCCAGCAGCTTAAGGGACAGGGGGCTCTTATCGAACACTGAAGCTTTCTTT. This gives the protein CASSLRDRGLLSNTEAFF.

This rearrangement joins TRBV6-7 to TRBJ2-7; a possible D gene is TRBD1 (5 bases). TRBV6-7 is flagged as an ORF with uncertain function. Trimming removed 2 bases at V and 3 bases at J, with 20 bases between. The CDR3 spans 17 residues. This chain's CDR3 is CASSYTTGKGASYEQYF. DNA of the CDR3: TGTGCCAGCAGTTACACTACAGGTAAAGGGGCCAGCTACGAGCAGTACTTC.

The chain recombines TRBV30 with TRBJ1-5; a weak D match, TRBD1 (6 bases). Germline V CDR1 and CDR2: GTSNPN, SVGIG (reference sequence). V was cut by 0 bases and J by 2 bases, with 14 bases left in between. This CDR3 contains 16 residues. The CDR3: CAWSVWAGDGNQPQHF. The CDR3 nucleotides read TGTGCCTGGAGTGTATGGGCAGGGGACGGCAATCAGCCCCAGCATTTT.

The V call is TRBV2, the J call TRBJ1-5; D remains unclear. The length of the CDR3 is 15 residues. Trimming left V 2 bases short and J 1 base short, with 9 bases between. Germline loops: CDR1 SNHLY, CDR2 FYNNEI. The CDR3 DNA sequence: TGTGCCAGCAGTGAACGTCGGTCGAGCAATCAGCCCCAGCATTTT. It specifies CASSERRSSNQPQHF.

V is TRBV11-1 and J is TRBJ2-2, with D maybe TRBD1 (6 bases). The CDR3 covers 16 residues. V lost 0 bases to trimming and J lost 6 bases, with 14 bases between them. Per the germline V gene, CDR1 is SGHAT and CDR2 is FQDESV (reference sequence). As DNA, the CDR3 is TGTGCCAGCAGCTTAGCAGCGGTGGGGGCCCCCGGGGAGCTGTTTTTT. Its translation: CASSLAAVGAPGELFF. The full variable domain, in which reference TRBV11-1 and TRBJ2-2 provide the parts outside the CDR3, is EAEVAQSPRYKITEKSQAVAFWCDPISGHATLYWYRQILGQGPELLVQFQDESVVDDSQLPKDRFSAERLKGVDSTLKIQPAELGDSAMYLCASSLAAVGAPGELFFGEGSRLTVL.

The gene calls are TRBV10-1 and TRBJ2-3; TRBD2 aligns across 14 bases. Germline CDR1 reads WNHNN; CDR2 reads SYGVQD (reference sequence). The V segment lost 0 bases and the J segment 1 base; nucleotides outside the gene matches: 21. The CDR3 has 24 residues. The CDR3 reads CASSESSDRVLGTSGSGGTDTQYF. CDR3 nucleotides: TGCGCCAGCAGTGAGTCCTCGGACAGGGTGCTCGGGACTAGCGGGAGTGGCGGCACAGATACGCAGTATTTT.

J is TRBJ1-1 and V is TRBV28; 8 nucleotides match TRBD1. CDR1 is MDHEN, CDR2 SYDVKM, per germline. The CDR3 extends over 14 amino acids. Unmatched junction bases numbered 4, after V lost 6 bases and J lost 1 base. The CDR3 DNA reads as TGTGCCAGCAGACACAGGGGGAGGAACACTGAAGCTTTCTTT. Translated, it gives CASRHRGRNTEAFF.

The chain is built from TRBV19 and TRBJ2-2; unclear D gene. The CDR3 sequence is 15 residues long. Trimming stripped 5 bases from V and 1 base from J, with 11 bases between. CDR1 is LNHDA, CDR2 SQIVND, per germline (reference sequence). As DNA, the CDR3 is TGTGCCAGTAGTCAGACACAATTGAACACCGGGGAGCTGTTTTTT. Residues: CASSQTQLNTGELFF.

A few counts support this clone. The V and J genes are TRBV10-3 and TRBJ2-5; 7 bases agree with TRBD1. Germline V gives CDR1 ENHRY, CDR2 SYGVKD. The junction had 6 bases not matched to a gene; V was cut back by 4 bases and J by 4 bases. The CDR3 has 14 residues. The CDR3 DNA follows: TGTGCCATCAGTGCGACAGGGCAGGGAGAGACCCAGTACTTC. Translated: CAISATGQGETQYF.

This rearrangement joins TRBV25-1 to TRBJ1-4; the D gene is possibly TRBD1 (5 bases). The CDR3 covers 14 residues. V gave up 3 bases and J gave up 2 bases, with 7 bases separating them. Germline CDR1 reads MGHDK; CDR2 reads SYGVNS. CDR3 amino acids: CASSEQGTNEKLFF. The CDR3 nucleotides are TGTGCCAGCAGTGAGCAGGGCACTAATGAAAAACTGTTTTTT.

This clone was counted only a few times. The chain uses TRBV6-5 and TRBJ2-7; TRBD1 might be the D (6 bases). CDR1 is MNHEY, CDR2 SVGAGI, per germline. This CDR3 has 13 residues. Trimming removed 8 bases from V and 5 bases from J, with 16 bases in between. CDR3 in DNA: TGTGCCAGCGCCCTTTTTACAGGGAACGAGCAGTACTTC. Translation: CASALFTGNEQYF.